The rows below give T cell receptor beta chains drawn from one sample of a study of CD8+ T cells in alopecia areata. Profiled with immunoSEQ multiplex PCR; TCRdb holds only in-frame clones, not every one. The sample shows about 110,000 clones, 55% to 60% of them seen only once. The sequencing input was NKG2D-low CD8+ T cells sorted from blood. All receptors derive from a human donor with alopecia areata. The CDR3 runs from the conserved cysteine through the conserved F or W. Each record gives: J gene, D gene, V gene, clone size, CDR3 DNA, CDR3 protein. D genes are given only for firm matches. Clone sizes are given selectively: once, few, many, or a class where the clone is expanded.

J: TRBJ2-2
D: -
V: TRBV6-6
size: -
DNA: TGTGCCAGCATCACTTCTGCCGGGGAGCTGTTTTTT
CDR3: CASITSAGELFF

J: TRBJ2-7
D: -
V: TRBV28
size: -
DNA: TGTGCCAGCAGCTGGGGGGCGTACGAGCAGTACTTC
CDR3: CASSWGAYEQYF

J: TRBJ1-1
D: -
V: TRBV19
size: -
DNA: TGTGCCAGTAGTGCGGACATACCCGGCGAAGCTTTCTTT
CDR3: CASSADIPGEAFF

J: TRBJ2-7
D: -
V: TRBV6-5
size: -
DNA: TGTGCCAGCAGTCCCGACGGGTACGAGCAGTACTTC
CDR3: CASSPDGYEQYF

J: TRBJ2-2
D: -
V: TRBV27
size: -
DNA: TGTGCCACCCAGGGAGCGAACACCGGGGAGCTGTTTTTT
CDR3: CATQGANTGELFF

J: TRBJ2-1
D: -
V: TRBV7-9
size: few
DNA: TGTGCCAGCAGCTTAGTCCCTACTGAGCAGTTCTTC
CDR3: CASSLVPTEQFF

J: TRBJ1-1
D: -
V: TRBV2
size: -
DNA: TGTGCCAGGTACAGGGCGCAGGAGAACACTGAAGCTTTCTTT
CDR3: CARYRAQENTEAFF

J: TRBJ1-2
D: TRBD1
V: TRBV25-1
size: -
DNA: TGTGCCAGCGAAGGACAGGGGTATGGCTACACCTTC
CDR3: CASEGQGYGYTF

J: TRBJ1-4
D: -
V: TRBV27
size: -
DNA: TGTGCCAGCAGTAACCAGGGTGGAGGTAACGAAAAACTGTTTTTT
CDR3: CASSNQGGGNEKLFF

J: TRBJ2-7
D: -
V: TRBV2
size: -
DNA: TGTGCCAGCAAGGGCTCATCCTACGAGCAGTACTTC
CDR3: CASKGSSYEQYF

J: TRBJ1-2
D: -
V: TRBV6-1
size: once
DNA: TGTGCCAGCAGTGGCCTCGACATATTTGGCTATGGCTACACCTTC
CDR3: CASSGLDIFGYGYTF

J: TRBJ2-1
D: -
V: TRBV13
size: -
DNA: TGTGCCAGCAGCCAGACCTACAATGAGCAGTTCTTC
CDR3: CASSQTYNEQFF

J: TRBJ1-2
D: -
V: TRBV6-5
size: few
DNA: TGTGCCAGCACTACAGGGACGTATGGCTACACCTTC
CDR3: CASTTGTYGYTF

J: TRBJ1-1
D: -
V: TRBV5-1
size: few
DNA: TGCGCCAGCAGCCCCACATCTGGGGGCCCGAACACTGAAGCTTTCTTT
CDR3: CASSPTSGGPNTEAFF

J: TRBJ2-2
D: TRBD2
V: TRBV13
size: -
DNA: TGTGCCAGCAGCCTCCTAGGTAGCGGGGTTGGTGCCGGGGAGCTGTTTTTT
CDR3: CASSLLGSGVGAGELFF

J: TRBJ1-1
D: -
V: TRBV7-9
size: few
DNA: TGTGCCAGCAGCTCCCATGACCCTATGAACACTGAAGCTTTCTTT
CDR3: CASSSHDPMNTEAFF

J: TRBJ1-2
D: -
V: TRBV2
size: -
DNA: TGTGCCAGCAGTGGGCGGCTTGCCTATGGCTACACCTTC
CDR3: CASSGRLAYGYTF

J: TRBJ2-3
D: -
V: TRBV7-7
size: few
DNA: TGTGCTAGCAGCCCGGGACCTCACGAGACAGATACGCAGTATTTT
CDR3: CASSPGPHETDTQYF

J: TRBJ1-1
D: -
V: TRBV13
size: -
DNA: TGTGCCAGCAGCTTCGCGGCGTTGAACACTGAAGCTTTCTTT
CDR3: CASSFAALNTEAFF

J: TRBJ2-5
D: -
V: TRBV28
size: -
DNA: TGTGCCAGCAGTTTTCTTGGGACGAGGATACAAGAGACCCAGTACTTC
CDR3: CASSFLGTRIQETQYF

J: TRBJ2-3
D: TRBD1
V: TRBV7-9
size: few
DNA: TGTGCCAGCAGCCGTAAGGGGACAGGAGGCACAGATACGCAGTATTTT
CDR3: CASSRKGTGGTDTQYF

J: TRBJ2-1
D: TRBD2
V: TRBV20-1
size: -
DNA: TGCAGTGCAGCGGGAGCTCATGAGCAGTTCTTC
CDR3: CSAAGAHEQFF

J: TRBJ2-7
D: -
V: TRBV4-2
size: few
DNA: TGTGCCAGCAGCGCCCGGGACGGGACCTACGAGCAGTACTTC
CDR3: CASSARDGTYEQYF

J: TRBJ2-7
D: -
V: TRBV29-1
size: many
DNA: TGCAGCGTTGAAGTAGCGGACTACGAGCAGTACTTC
CDR3: CSVEVADYEQYF

J: TRBJ2-6
D: -
V: TRBV13
size: once
DNA: TGTGCCAGCAGCTTATCGGAGTCCCCAGGGCCTCTCGACGTCCTGACTTTC
CDR3: CASSLSESPGPLDVLTF

J: TRBJ2-7
D: -
V: TRBV28
size: few
DNA: TGTGCCAGCAGTCGTGACGAGCAGTACTTC
CDR3: CASSRDEQYF

J: TRBJ2-6
D: -
V: TRBV5-1
size: -
DNA: TGCGCCAGCAGCCCAAAGAGTTCTGGGGCCAACGTCCTGACTTTC
CDR3: CASSPKSSGANVLTF

J: TRBJ1-5
D: -
V: TRBV7-4
size: -
DNA: TGTGCCAGCAGCCCCCTTAGGGAGGGATTCCGCAATCAGCCCCAGCATTTT
CDR3: CASSPLREGFRNQPQHF

J: TRBJ2-7
D: -
V: TRBV5-1
size: -
DNA: TGCGCCAGCAGCCCCCAGCGCAGCTCCCATTACGAGCAGTACTTC
CDR3: CASSPQRSSHYEQYF

J: TRBJ2-1
D: -
V: TRBV4-1
size: -
DNA: TGCGCCAGCAGCCAGAGAGTAGCTGACTCCTACAATGAGCAGTTCTTC
CDR3: CASSQRVADSYNEQFF

J: TRBJ1-2
D: -
V: TRBV29-1
size: few
DNA: TGCAGCGTCCCCAGGGCAAGAACGTATGGCTACACCTTC
CDR3: CSVPRARTYGYTF

J: TRBJ2-7
D: -
V: TRBV14
size: -
DNA: TGTGCCAGCAGCCAAGATGTCCAACCCTACGAGCAGTACTTC
CDR3: CASSQDVQPYEQYF

J: TRBJ2-7
D: -
V: TRBV29-1
size: -
DNA: TGCAGCGTTACAGACAATGGAGGGATCCCCTACGAGCAGTACTTC
CDR3: CSVTDNGGIPYEQYF

J: TRBJ2-7
D: TRBD2
V: TRBV5-1
size: -
DNA: TGCGCCAGCAGCCCCTCCCTTGCGGGAGTGGTCTACGAGCAGTACTTC
CDR3: CASSPSLAGVVYEQYF